The present T cell receptor beta chain was sequenced within a study of T cells after yellow fever vaccination (dated by TCRdb to 2018 to 2020). As for the study more broadly: Libraries from fractions with low cell numbers were prepared with the SMART-Seq v4 Ultra Low Input RNA kit. Blood samples were taken at several timepoints before and after primary and secondary immunization, and bulk PBMC replicates and cell subsets were isolated. Two healthy male donors, one aged 18 to 30 and one aged 30 to 40 years, were included in the cohort. To track T-cell clones before and after primary and booster YFV17D yellow fever vaccination, bulk TCR alpha and beta repertoires were sequenced longitudinally.

Explained via the paper, the treatment or condition label denotes: live attenuated yellow fever vaccine strain. At every blood-draw timepoint, two biological replicates of bulk PBMCs were collected. PBMCs were isolated from peripheral blood using a standard Ficoll-Paque protocol. RNA was extracted with TriZol from bulk PBMCs, CD4 and CD8 fractions, and dextramer-positive and dextramer-negative fractions. Beyond this particular receptor, the publication reports: Most clones expanded after primary vaccination were re-detected after the booster (approximately 96% of CD4 and around 88% of CD8), suggesting broad memory maintenance. FACS-sorted repertoires could contain abundant contaminating clonotypes from the bulk population, so computational filtering was required. Only a couple of donors were included in the study, so the extent to which the findings can be generalized is limited. Compared with the primary T-cell response, the secondary T-cell response was faster but weaker, reaching its peak on day 5 rather than on day 15. A small fraction of clonotypes appeared in both the CD4 and CD8 compartments, likely as a result of convergent recombination.

TCR cDNA was made using 5'RACE template switching, a step that added a universal primer site and unique molecular identifiers. Priming of cDNA synthesis was performed from both the TCR alpha and TCR beta constant segments. Libraries were amplified in two PCR steps, with sample barcodes and sequencing adapters added in the second step. Sequencing of libraries was done on Illumina HiSeq 2500 (2x100 bp) or NovaSeq (2x150 bp). In the source study's methods: MIGEC was used to demultiplex reads and collapse the reads into UMI consensus sequences, and MiXCR was used for V(D)J alignment. Clonotypes responding to the vaccine were identified with edgeR on replicate PBMC samples, with the criteria of FDR below 0.01 and a log2 fold change above 5 up to day 15. Each bulk clonotype was labeled CD4 or CD8 based on which sequenced repertoire, CD4 or CD8, contained the clonotype at higher abundance. The public reads were quality trimmed at Q25 with fastp and then assembled into clones with MiXCR by TCRdb, keeping productive beta chains. When rows share a CDR3 protein, they turn into one entry using the most common DNA and genes. The authors' filters were not applied to this entry. The table for this sample lists 500,000 to 550,000 distinct CDR3 sequences; around a fifth of them were counted only once. The ten top clones hold 16% of the sample.

Sequences LNHDA (CDR1) and SQIVND (CDR2) are obtained from the germline V gene (reference sequence). Germline trimming amounts to 5 bases on V and 3 bases on J, with 4 as the count of junction bases outside the gene matches. The CDR3, cysteine through phenylalanine, is 14 amino acids long. Only CDR3 DNA remains: 42 bases, in frame from the first base. In this sample, this clonotype turned up a few times. Its antigen is still unknown. Per-nucleotide qualities are absent, and no much larger clonotype sits a single base away. The chain couples TRBV19 to TRBJ2-3, and TRBD1 aligns with 8 junction nucleotides. The sample here was PBMCs, taken 20 to 25 days after the first yellow fever vaccination. The clonotype comes from a man between 18 and 35 years old who received the YFV17D yellow fever vaccine. The CDR3 region has the sequence CASSWTGWTDTQYF. The nucleotide sequence is given as TGTGCCAGTAGTTGGACAGGGTGGACAGATACGCAGTATTTT.